This TCR beta chain emerged from a study of cytomegalovirus exposure and HLA in healthy donors. The germline V gene encodes CDR1 MNHNS and CDR2 SASEGT. The germline V and J ends were trimmed by 2 bases and 2 bases, with 12 bases remaining between them. The CDR3 length is 15 residues. Vbeta (60) and Jbeta (13) primers were used in the PCR. Produced via immunoSEQ multiplex PCR; TCRdb's table is partial and in-frame only. The sample contains 130,000 or so clones, 70% to 85% of which appear only once. The chain uses TRBV6-1 and TRBJ1-1, with D unresolved. Input material: PBMCs. This sequence was found in a woman aged 40 to 49 in good health and CMV-seronegative. The CDR3 DNA reads as TGTGCCAGCAGTGAAAGCGGGATAGAAAACACTGAAGCTTTCTTT. The encoded protein is CASSESGIENTEAFF.